This entry describes one T cell receptor beta chain. Its antigen is unknown. Each TCR beta cDNA library carried unique molecular identifiers. When 1 to 10 million T cells were used, they gave around 500,000 cDNA molecules. TCRdb fed the PCR reads into MiXCR, producing one record per CDR3 protein. The sample lists more than 450,000 distinct CDR3 sequences, roughly 45% seen once, with about 1.5% in the top ten. Trimming removed 1 base from V and 3 bases from J, with 4 bases in between. The CDR3 loop spans 13 amino acids. Germline V gene data show CDR1 as SEHNR and CDR2 as FQNEAQ (reference sequence). This record belongs to a study of post-analysis software for immune sequencing data. Study-wide findings and caveats: The normalized Chao1 diversity of multiple sclerosis patients was significantly lower than that of controls. Strong co-clustering by F measure was evident for samples that had been prepared in the same batch. Patients had higher frequencies than controls of about five TRBV segments, including TRBV5-6, TRBV5-1 and TRBV20-1.

This sequence originates from a girl under 18 with multiple sclerosis. The sequencing input was blood. The chain carries TRBV7-9 and TRBJ1-5; D gene ambiguous. CDR3 DNA: TGTGCCAGCAGCTTAGTTCCCAATCAGCCCCAGCATTTT. Its protein product is CASSLVPNQPQHF.